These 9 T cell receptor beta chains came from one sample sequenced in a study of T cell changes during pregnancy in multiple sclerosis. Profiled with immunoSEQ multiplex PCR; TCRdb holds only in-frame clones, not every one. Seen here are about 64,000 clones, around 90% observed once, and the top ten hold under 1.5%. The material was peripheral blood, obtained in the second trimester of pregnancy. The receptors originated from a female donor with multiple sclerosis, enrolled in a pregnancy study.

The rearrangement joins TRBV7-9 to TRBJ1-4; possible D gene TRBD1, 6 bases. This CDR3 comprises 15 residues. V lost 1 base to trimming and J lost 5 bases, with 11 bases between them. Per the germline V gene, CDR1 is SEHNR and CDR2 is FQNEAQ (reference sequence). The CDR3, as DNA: TGTGCCAGCAGCTTAGGGGACATAGGGAATGAAAAACTGTTTTTT. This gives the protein CASSLGDIGNEKLFF.

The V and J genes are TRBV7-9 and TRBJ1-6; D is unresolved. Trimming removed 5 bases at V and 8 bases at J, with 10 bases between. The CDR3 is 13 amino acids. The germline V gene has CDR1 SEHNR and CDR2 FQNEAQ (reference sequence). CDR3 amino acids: CASSQERHSPLHF. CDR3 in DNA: TGTGCCAGCAGCCAAGAGCGTCATTCACCCCTCCACTTT.

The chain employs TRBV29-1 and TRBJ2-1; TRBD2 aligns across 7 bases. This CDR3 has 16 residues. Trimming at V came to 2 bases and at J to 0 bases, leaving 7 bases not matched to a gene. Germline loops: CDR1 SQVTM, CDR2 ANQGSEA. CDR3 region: CSVESLAANSYNEQFF. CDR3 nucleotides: TGCAGCGTTGAAAGCCTAGCGGCCAACTCCTACAATGAGCAGTTCTTC.

CDR3 DNA sequence: TGTGCCAGCAGCTTAAGGGGCGGGATTGACACTGAAGCTTTCTTT. It encodes CASSLRGGIDTEAFF. The chain carries TRBV7-9 and TRBJ1-1; maybe TRBD1 (5 bases). Between the trimmed V and J ends, which lost 2 bases and 3 bases, there was a span of 13 bases. The CDR3 runs 15 residues. The germline V gene encodes CDR1 SEHNR and CDR2 FQNEAQ (reference sequence).

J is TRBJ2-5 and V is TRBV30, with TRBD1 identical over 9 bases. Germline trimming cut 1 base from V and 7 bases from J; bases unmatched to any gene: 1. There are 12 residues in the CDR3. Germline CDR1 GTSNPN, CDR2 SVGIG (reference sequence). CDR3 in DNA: TGTGCCTGGAGTGGACAGGGGGGGACCCAGTACTTC. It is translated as CAWSGQGGTQYF.

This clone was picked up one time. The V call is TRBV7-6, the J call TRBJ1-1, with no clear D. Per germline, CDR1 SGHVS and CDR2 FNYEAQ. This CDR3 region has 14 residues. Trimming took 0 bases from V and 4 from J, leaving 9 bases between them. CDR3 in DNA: TGTGCCAGCAGCTTAGCCGAGTTTGCCACTGAAGCTTTCTTT. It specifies CASSLAEFATEAFF.

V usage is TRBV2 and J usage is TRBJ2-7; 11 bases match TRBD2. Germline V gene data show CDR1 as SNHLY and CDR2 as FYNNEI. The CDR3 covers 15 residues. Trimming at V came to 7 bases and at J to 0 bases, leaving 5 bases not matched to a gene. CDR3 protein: CASKPTSGGSYEQYF. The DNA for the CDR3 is TGTGCCAGCAAACCAACTAGCGGGGGCTCCTACGAGCAGTACTTC.

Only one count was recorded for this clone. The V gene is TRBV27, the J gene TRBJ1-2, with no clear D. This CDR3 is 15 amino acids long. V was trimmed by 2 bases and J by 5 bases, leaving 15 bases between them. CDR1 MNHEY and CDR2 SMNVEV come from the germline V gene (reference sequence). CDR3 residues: CASSLSWTGEYGYTF. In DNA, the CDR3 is TGTGCCAGCAGTTTAAGTTGGACGGGAGAATATGGCTACACCTTC.

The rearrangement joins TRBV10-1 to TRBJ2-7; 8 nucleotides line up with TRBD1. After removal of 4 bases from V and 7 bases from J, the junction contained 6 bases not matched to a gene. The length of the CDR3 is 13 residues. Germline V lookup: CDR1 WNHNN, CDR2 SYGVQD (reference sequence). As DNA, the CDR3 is TGCGCCAGCAGTGTTGGACAGGGCAATGAGCAGTACTTC. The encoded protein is CASSVGQGNEQYF.